These 9 T cell receptor beta chains originate from one sample sequenced in a study of T cells in Graves' hyperthyroidism and ophthalmopathy (dated by TCRdb to about 2019). Libraries were constructed by multiplex PCR. Reads for this sample came from an Illumina HiSeq 2000. TCR beta CDR3 regions were amplified from RNA transcripts. The TCR CDR3 was subjected to a first round of RT-PCR using the HTBI primer set and the Qiagen OneStep RT-PCR kit. TCRdb cleaned the public reads at Q25 with fastp, built clones with MiXCR and kept in-frame beta chains. Merged by CDR3 protein, the rows form single entries marked with the most common genes and DNA. The sample table shows hundreds of thousands of distinct CDR3 sequences, and more than 15% are seen once. The top ten clones comprise 3% to 4% of the sample. Sequenced input: blood. These receptors all come from a woman aged 40 to 50 with Graves' ophthalmopathy.

This clonotype was seen at least ten times. J is TRBJ2-3 and V is TRBV6-1, with D possibly being TRBD1 or TRBD2 (5 bases each). CDR1 is MNHNS and CDR2 is SASEGT in the germline V gene. Trimming pared 6 bases from V and 1 base from J, leaving 17 bases between. The CDR3 length is 16 residues. The CDR3 DNA reads as TGTGCCAGCAGGGCCCGGGACCTCGGGGGCACAGATACGCAGTATTTT. Translating it yields CASRARDLGGTDTQYF.

The table lists this clonotype with a few counts. The CDR3 nucleotides read TGTGCCAGCAGCGTTAACCAAGAGACCCAGTACTTC. The encoded protein is CASSVNQETQYF. The chain has TRBV7-6 and TRBJ2-5, with unresolved D. The germline V and J ends were trimmed by 5 bases and 0 bases, with 4 bases remaining between them. This CDR3 comprises 12 residues. Germline loops: CDR1 SGHVS, CDR2 FNYEAQ.

The chain links TRBV12-3 or TRBV12-4 to TRBJ2-1; 9 bases fit TRBD2. The V segment lost 3 bases and the J segment 3 bases; nucleotides outside the gene matches: 18. This CDR3 is built from 20 residues. The chain's CDR3 is CASSLASGRGLAVYYNEQFF. The CDR3 DNA reads as TGTGCCAGCAGTTTGGCGTCTGGGCGGGGACTAGCAGTTTACTACAATGAGCAGTTCTTC.

The table lists this clonotype with a few counts. The chain has TRBV5-5 and TRBJ2-2; 9 bases agree with TRBD2. The junction had 8 bases not matched to a gene; V was cut back by 3 bases and J by 5 bases. The CDR3 is 16 residues long. The germline V gene has CDR1 SGHKS and CDR2 YYEKEE (reference sequence). This chain's CDR3 is CASSSLAGVNTGELFF. CDR3 coding DNA: TGTGCCAGCAGCTCATTAGCGGGAGTGAATACCGGGGAGCTGTTTTTT. Looking up the rest from reference TRBV5-5 and TRBJ2-2 gives the full variable domain: DAGVTQSPTHLIKTRGQQVTLRCSPISGHKSVSWYQQVLGQGPQFIFQYYEKEERGRGNFPDRFSARQFPNYSSELNVNALLLGDSALYLCASSSLAGVNTGELFFGEGSRLTVL.

This clonotype was observed many times. Here the CDR3 DNA reads TGTGCCAGCAGTTTATCCCGGACAGGGGTCTACAATGAGCAGTTCTTC. Amino acids: CASSLSRTGVYNEQFF. The genes are TRBV28 and TRBJ2-1; 9 bases line up with TRBD1. This CDR3 is built from 16 residues. Germline V CDR1 and CDR2: MDHEN, SYDVKM. The trim removed 1 base at V and 3 bases at J, leaving 4 bases unmatched.

The chain couples TRBV15 to TRBJ2-5; D is possibly TRBD2 (6 bases). V gave up 5 bases and J gave up 7 bases, with 20 bases separating them. The CDR3 is 15 residues long. Germline V CDR1 and CDR2: LNHNV, YYDKDF (reference sequence). CDR3 nucleotide sequence: TGTGCCACCAGCGCCGGACTAACTGGCGTTGGGACCCAGTACTTC. This encodes CATSAGLTGVGTQYF.

This clonotype appeared a single time. The chain couples TRBV20-1 to TRBJ1-6, with D maybe TRBD1 (5 bases). The CDR3 has 17 residues. Trimming took off 5 bases at V and 3 bases at J, with 20 bases between the two ends. Germline V gene lookup returns CDR1 DFQATT and CDR2 SNEGSKA (reference sequence). The CDR3 DNA reads TGCAGTGCTGAAACTCCAGGGACCTATCGCTATAATTCACCCCTCCACTTT. Its protein product is CSAETPGTYRYNSPLHF.

Concerning this clonotype itself: A much larger clone differs by one base, so this may be a read error. The chain has TRBV20-1 and TRBJ2-3; 11 bases agree with TRBD2. V gave up 6 bases and J gave up 2 bases; unmatched junction bases: 10. The CDR3 sequence is 16 residues long. CDR1 is DFQATT, CDR2 SNEGSKA, per germline (reference sequence). Here the CDR3 reads CSAPARLAGYTDTQYF. CDR3 bases: TGCAGTGCCCCGGCGAGACTAGCGGGATACACAGATACGCAGTATTTT.

This clonotype came up many times. J is TRBJ2-1 and V is TRBV28, with D possibly matching TRBD2 (6 bases). The CDR3 has 14 residues. Germline V lookup: CDR1 MDHEN, CDR2 SYDVKM. The V end lost 5 bases, the J end lost 8 bases, and 16 bases lay between the germline ends. The CDR3 spells CASSLWDRGDEQFF. DNA for the CDR3: TGTGCCAGCAGTCTCTGGGACCGCGGGGATGAGCAGTTCTTC. Combining the CDR3 with reference TRBV28 and TRBJ2-1 gives the whole variable domain DVKVTQSSRYLVKRTGEKVFLECVQDMDHENMFWYRQDPGLGLRLIYFSYDVKMKEKGDIPEGYSVSREKKERFSLILESASTNQTSMYLCASSLWDRGDEQFFGPGTRLTVL.